The count of the clone carrying this T cell receptor (beta chain) is one. In the authors' workflow: It was from reference gene primer amplification that nucleated cell counts were estimated. Here immunoSEQ multiplex PCR was the method, and the copy in TCRdb shows in-frame clones only, minus some. Clone size and the V and J calls come from that table; the DNA yielded D and trimming. The sample holds about 100,000 clones; approximately 84% are singletons and the top ten take around 4.5%. Trimming removed 0 bases from V and 5 bases from J; junction bases left unmatched: 2. The germline gives CDR1 LGHNA, CDR2 YSLEER. The CDR3 sequence is 15 residues long. These data originate in a study of blood T cell repertoires in COVID-19. Study-wide background: Specimens from acute and convalescent COVID-19 originated in the United States, Italy and Spain. Sources were T cells, B-cell-depleted T cells, or PBMCs; the material itself was cDNA or gDNA.

The chain links TRBV4-3 to TRBJ2-3; 10 bases line up with TRBD1. Material: peripheral blood. The clonotype was recovered from a human donor in a cohort sampled during active COVID-19. CDR3 amino acids: CASSQEGTGVDTQYF. DNA of the CDR3: TGCGCCAGCAGCCAAGAAGGGACAGGGGTAGATACGCAGTATTTT.